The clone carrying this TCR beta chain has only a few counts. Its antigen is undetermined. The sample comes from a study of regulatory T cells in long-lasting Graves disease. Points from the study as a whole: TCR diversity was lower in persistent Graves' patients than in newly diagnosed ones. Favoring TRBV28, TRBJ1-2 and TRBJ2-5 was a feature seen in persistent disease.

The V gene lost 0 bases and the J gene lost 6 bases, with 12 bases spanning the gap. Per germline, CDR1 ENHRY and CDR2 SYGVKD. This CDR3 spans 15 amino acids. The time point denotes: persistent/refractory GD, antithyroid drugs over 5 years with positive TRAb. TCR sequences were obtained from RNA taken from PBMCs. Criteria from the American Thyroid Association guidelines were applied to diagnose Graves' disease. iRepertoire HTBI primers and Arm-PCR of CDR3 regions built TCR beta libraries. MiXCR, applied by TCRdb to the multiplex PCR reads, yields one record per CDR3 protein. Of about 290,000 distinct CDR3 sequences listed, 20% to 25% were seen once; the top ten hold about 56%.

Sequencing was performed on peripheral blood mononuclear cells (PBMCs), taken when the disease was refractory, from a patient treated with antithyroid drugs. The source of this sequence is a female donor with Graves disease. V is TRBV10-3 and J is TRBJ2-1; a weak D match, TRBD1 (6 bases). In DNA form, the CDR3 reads TGTGCCATCAGTGAGTCTTTACAGGGTCGCAATGAGCAGTTCTTC. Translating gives CAISESLQGRNEQFF.